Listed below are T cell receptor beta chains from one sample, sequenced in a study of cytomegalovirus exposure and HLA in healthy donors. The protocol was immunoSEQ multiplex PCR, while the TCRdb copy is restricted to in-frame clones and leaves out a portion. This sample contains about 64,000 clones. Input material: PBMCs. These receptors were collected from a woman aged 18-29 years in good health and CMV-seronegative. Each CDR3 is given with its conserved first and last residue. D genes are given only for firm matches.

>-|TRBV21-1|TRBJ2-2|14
CASSNKRGGGELFF
TGTGCCAGCAGCAATAAGAGGGGAGGCGGGGAGCTGTTTTTT
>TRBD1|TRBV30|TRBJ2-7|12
CAWGQEAYEQYF
TGTGCCTGGGGACAGGAGGCCTACGAGCAGTACTTC
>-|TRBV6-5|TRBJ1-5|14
CASSYAGNNQPQHF
TGTGCCAGCAGTTACGCCGGGAACAATCAGCCCCAGCATTTT
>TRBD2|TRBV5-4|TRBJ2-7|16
CASSLRFVGGASEQYF
TGTGCCAGCAGCTTGCGATTTGTCGGGGGGGCTTCCGAGCAGTACTTC
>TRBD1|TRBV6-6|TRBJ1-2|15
CASSLIPGQNYGYTF
TGTGCCAGCAGTCTCATCCCGGGACAGAACTATGGCTACACCTTC
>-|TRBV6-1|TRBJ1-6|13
CASSEGESGTLNF
TGTGCCAGCAGTGAAGGGGAGTCCGGGACACTAAACTTT
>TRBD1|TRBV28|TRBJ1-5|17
CASSLGQGGWLYQPQHF
TGTGCCAGCAGCCTCGGACAGGGAGGGTGGCTTTATCAGCCCCAGCATTTT
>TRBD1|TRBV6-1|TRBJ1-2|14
CASIIRGSSYGYTF
TGTGCCAGCATTATCAGGGGGTCTAGCTATGGCTACACCTTC
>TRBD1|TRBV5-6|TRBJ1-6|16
CASSLASGTGYQPLHF
TGTGCCAGCAGCCTGGCGAGCGGGACAGGGTACCAACCCCTCCACTTT
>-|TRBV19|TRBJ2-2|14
CASTLAANGGELFF
TGTGCCAGCACCTTAGCGGCAAACGGCGGGGAGCTGTTTTTT
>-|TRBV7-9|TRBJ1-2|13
CASGTGLGFGYTF
TGTGCCAGCGGAACGGGACTCGGTTTTGGCTACACCTTC
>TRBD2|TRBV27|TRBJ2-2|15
CASSYSGTATGELFF
TGTGCCAGCAGTTATAGCGGGACTGCTACCGGGGAGCTGTTTTTT
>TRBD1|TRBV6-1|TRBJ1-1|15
CASINRDRVRTEAFF
TGTGCCAGCATTAACCGGGACAGGGTGCGTACTGAAGCTTTCTTT
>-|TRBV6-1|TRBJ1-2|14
CASSETLEGSGYTF
TGTGCCAGCAGTGAGACCTTGGAGGGTAGTGGCTACACCTTC
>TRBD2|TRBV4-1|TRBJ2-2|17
CASSHPGSGDATGELFF
TGCGCCAGCAGCCACCCCGGGAGCGGGGACGCTACCGGGGAGCTGTTTTTT
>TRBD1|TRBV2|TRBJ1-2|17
CASSLTSWTGSNYGYTF
TGTGCCAGCAGTCTTACTTCCTGGACAGGATCTAACTATGGCTACACCTTC
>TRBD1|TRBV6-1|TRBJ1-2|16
CASSEAGQGVGNGYTF
TGTGCCAGCAGTGAAGCGGGACAGGGGGTTGGTAATGGCTACACCTTC
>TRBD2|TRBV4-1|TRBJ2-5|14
CASRLAGGPETQYF
TGCGCCAGCAGACTAGCGGGGGGGCCGGAGACCCAGTACTTC
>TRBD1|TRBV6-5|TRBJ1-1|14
CASSHRTGNTEAFF
TGTGCCAGCAGTCATCGGACAGGCAACACTGAAGCTTTCTTT
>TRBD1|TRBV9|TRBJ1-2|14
CASSIGTANYGYTF
TGTGCCAGCAGCATTGGGACAGCTAACTATGGCTACACCTTC
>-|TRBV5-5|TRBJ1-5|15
CASSLEGGSNQPQHF
TGTGCCAGCAGCTTGGAGGGGGGGAGCAATCAGCCCCAGCATTTT
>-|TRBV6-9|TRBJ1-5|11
CASTSNQPQHF
TGTGCCAGCACCTCGAATCAGCCCCAGCATTTT
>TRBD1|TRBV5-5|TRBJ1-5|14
CASSSRDRDQPQHF
TGTGCCAGCAGCTCCCGGGACAGGGATCAGCCCCAGCATTTT
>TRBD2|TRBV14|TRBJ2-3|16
CASSPLTSGRRDTQYF
TGTGCCAGCAGCCCCTTGACTAGCGGGAGGCGGGATACGCAGTATTTT